These T cell receptor beta chains were read from a single sample in a study of graft-versus-host responses after intestinal transplantation. For these receptors, no antigen is known. Sequenced by immunoSEQ multiplex PCR; TCRdb stores in-frame clones only, minus some. The table includes about 120,000 clones, around 96% detected once. This specimen consisted of unstimulated CD8+ T cells sorted from spleen or lymph node cells, obtained before intestinal transplant. Receptors were obtained from a human donor who received an intestinal transplant. CDR3s include the opening cysteine and the closing phenylalanine or tryptophan. D genes are given only for firm matches. Only part of the rows carry a size: once, few, many, or a class if the clone is expanded.

J,size,V,D,CDR3,DNA
TRBJ2-7,NA,TRBV9,TRBD2,CASSDLAGYEQYF,TGTGCCAGCAGCGACCTAGCGGGATACGAGCAGTACTTC
TRBJ1-1,NA,TRBV19,NA,CASSIGGPFLNTEAFF,TGTGCCAGTAGTATAGGGGGGCCTTTCCTAAACACTGAAGCTTTCTTT
TRBJ2-3,NA,TRBV10-3,NA,CAISEGSADTQYF,TGTGCCATCAGTGAGGGGAGCGCAGATACGCAGTATTTT
TRBJ2-1,NA,TRBV15,NA,CATSSATEYNEQFF,TGTGCCACCAGCAGCGCGACTGAGTACAATGAGCAGTTCTTC
TRBJ2-5,NA,TRBV27,TRBD2,CASSLDGGETQYF,TGTGCCAGCAGTTTAGACGGGGGGGAGACCCAGTACTTC
TRBJ2-1,NA,TRBV28,TRBD2,CASSWSPLAGSNEQFF,TGTGCCAGCAGTTGGTCCCCACTAGCGGGAAGCAATGAGCAGTTCTTC
TRBJ2-1,NA,TRBV6-5,NA,CASSYGGKTEQFF,TGTGCCAGCAGTTATGGAGGAAAGACCGAGCAGTTCTTC
TRBJ2-7,NA,TRBV28,NA,CARRQGDSGEQYF,TGTGCCAGAAGGCAGGGGGACTCGGGCGAGCAGTACTTC
TRBJ2-7,NA,TRBV5-1,TRBD1,CASSSWTGYEQYF,TGCGCCAGCAGCTCCTGGACAGGGTACGAGCAGTACTTC
TRBJ1-2,NA,TRBV5-5,NA,CASSSQGASYYGYTF,TGTGCCAGCAGCTCCCAGGGCGCTAGCTACTATGGCTACACCTTC
TRBJ1-5,NA,TRBV5-6,NA,CASSFGTMVQPQHF,TGTGCCAGCAGCTTCGGGACAATGGTCCAGCCCCAGCATTTT
TRBJ2-7,NA,TRBV15,NA,CATSTLPGAREQYF,TGTGCCACCAGCACTCTCCCAGGAGCTCGCGAGCAGTACTTC
TRBJ2-1,few,TRBV29-1,TRBD2,CSVGTSVNEQFF,TGCAGCGTTGGGACTAGTGTAAATGAGCAGTTCTTC
TRBJ2-6,NA,TRBV30,NA,CAWSDLTTFSGANVLTF,TGTGCCTGGAGTGACCTTACGACGTTCTCTGGGGCCAACGTCCTGACTTTC
TRBJ2-3,once,TRBV15,NA,CATRVGVFQYF,TGTGCCACCAGAGTAGGGGTGTTTCAGTATTTT
TRBJ2-2,NA,TRBV7-4,TRBD2,CASSLNLSGRAHDTGELFF,TGTGCCAGCAGCCTGAACCTTAGCGGGAGGGCCCACGACACCGGGGAGCTGTTTTTT
TRBJ2-7,NA,TRBV6-5,TRBD2,CASSYSAGGPSEQYF,TGTGCCAGCAGTTACTCGGCGGGAGGGCCCAGCGAGCAGTACTTC
TRBJ1-1,NA,TRBV30,NA,CAWTPLLNGQGAFF,TGTGCCTGGACCCCCTTACTGAACGGACAAGGAGCTTTCTTT
TRBJ2-7,NA,TRBV5-6,TRBD1,CAGSLSRGLEQYF,TGTGCCGGCAGCTTGAGCAGGGGGCTCGAGCAGTACTTC
TRBJ2-7,NA,TRBV5-5,NA,CASSSQQGGFRDEQYF,TGTGCCAGCAGCTCCCAACAGGGAGGTTTCCGGGATGAGCAGTACTTC
TRBJ2-7,NA,TRBV9,TRBD2,CASSGSGRAGEQYF,TGTGCCAGCAGCGGTAGCGGGAGGGCCGGGGAGCAGTACTTC
TRBJ2-7,few,TRBV29-1,NA,CSVLLLYEQYF,TGCAGCGTCCTGCTTTTATACGAGCAGTACTTC
TRBJ2-7,once,TRBV30,TRBD1,CAWVDPRGRYEQYF,TGTGCCTGGGTCGACCCAAGGGGGCGATACGAGCAGTACTTC
TRBJ2-7,NA,TRBV11-2,TRBD2,CASSRTSGTPYEQYF,TGTGCCAGCAGCCGGACTAGCGGGACCCCCTACGAGCAGTACTTC
TRBJ1-2,NA,TRBV5-1,TRBD1,CASSLEGTGGDGYTF,TGCGCCAGCAGCTTGGAAGGAACAGGGGGGGATGGCTACACCTTC
TRBJ2-2,NA,TRBV13,TRBD1,CASSTGQGAHTGELFF,TGTGCCAGCAGCACGGGACAGGGGGCGCACACCGGGGAGCTGTTTTTT
TRBJ2-1,NA,TRBV4-3,NA,CAGSQDWQALEQFF,TGCGCCGGCAGCCAAGATTGGCAAGCTCTTGAGCAGTTCTTC
TRBJ2-5,NA,TRBV9,TRBD1,CASSGTGAGETQYF,TGTGCCAGCAGCGGAACAGGGGCCGGGGAGACCCAGTACTTC
TRBJ1-2,NA,TRBV6-6,NA,CASSSLWGYGYGYTF,TGTGCCAGCAGCTCGCTTTGGGGTTACGGCTATGGCTACACCTTC
TRBJ1-1,NA,TRBV20-1,NA,CSARLGQAFF,TGCAGTGCTAGATTGGGGCAGGCTTTCTTT
TRBJ1-1,NA,TRBV5-6,NA,CASSFFSTEAFF,TGTGCCAGCAGCTTTTTCAGCACTGAAGCTTTCTTT
TRBJ2-7,NA,TRBV7-2,TRBD2,CASSLGLAVSYEQYF,TGTGCCAGCAGCTTAGGACTAGCGGTATCCTACGAGCAGTACTTC
TRBJ2-7,NA,TRBV9,NA,CASSVAGGPYEQYF,TGTGCCAGCAGCGTAGCGGGGGGCCCCTACGAGCAGTACTTC
TRBJ2-1,NA,TRBV5-1,TRBD2,CASSLGLAGGRNEQFF,TGCGCCAGCAGCTTAGGACTAGCGGGAGGTCGCAATGAGCAGTTCTTC
TRBJ1-2,NA,TRBV28,NA,CASRESEGSGYGYTF,TGTGCCAGCAGAGAGAGCGAGGGTTCTGGCTATGGCTACACCTTC
TRBJ2-1,NA,TRBV27,NA,CASSAYSSYNEQFF,TGTGCCAGCAGTGCCTACAGCTCCTACAATGAGCAGTTCTTC
TRBJ2-2,NA,TRBV9,NA,CASSEGGGATGELFF,TGTGCCAGCAGCGAAGGAGGGGGCGCAACCGGGGAGCTGTTTTTT